These 7 T cell receptor beta chains came from one sample sequenced in a study of OX40 agonist ivuxolimab in advanced cancers. The table came from immunoSEQ multiplex PCR; TCRdb's copy has only in-frame clones and leaves some out. The sample yields approximately 14,000 clones, roughly 60% seen once. Sequences were derived from CD4+ or CD8+ T cells sorted from blood, sampled in a trial of the OX40 agonist ivuxolimab. These receptors were obtained from an adult with an advanced solid tumor such as melanoma, head and neck, liver or kidney cancer.

This clone showed up just once. The chain recombines TRBV7-9 with TRBJ2-1; D is unresolved. There are 12 residues in the CDR3. CDR1 is SEHNR, CDR2 FQNEAQ, per germline (reference sequence). V lost 4 bases and J 3 bases, leaving 4 bases between the germline ends. The CDR3 is CASSSIYNEQFF. The CDR3 DNA is TGTGCCAGCAGCTCCATCTACAATGAGCAGTTCTTC.

The genes are TRBV7-7 and TRBJ2-5, with a weak D call TRBD1 (5 bases). CDR3 size: 13 residues. V was cut by 4 bases and J by 3 bases, with 9 bases left in between. The germline gives CDR1 SSHAT, CDR2 FNYEAQ (reference sequence). The chain's CDR3 is CASSWGTKETQYF. CDR3 in DNA: TGTGCCAGCAGCTGGGGCACTAAAGAGACCCAGTACTTC.

This chain joins TRBV12-5 and TRBJ2-7; D possibly matches TRBD1 or TRBD2 (7 bases each). V dropped 2 bases and J dropped 6 bases, with 17 bases sitting between them. The CDR3 is 15 residues long. Germline-derived CDR1 and CDR2 are LGHNT and FRNRAP. The CDR3 loop reads CASGLPQGGLREQYF. CDR3 DNA: TGTGCTAGTGGTTTGCCCCAGGGGGGGCTACGCGAGCAGTACTTC.

The J gene is TRBJ2-5, the V gene TRBV9, with D perhaps TRBD1 (6 bases). The CDR3 is 15 residues long. V lost 3 bases to trimming and J lost 0 bases, with 12 bases between them. Germline V CDR1 and CDR2: SGDLS, YYNGEE. For the CDR3, the DNA is TGTGCCAGCAGCGCCGGGACATACGACCAAGAGACCCAGTACTTC. Translated: CASSAGTYDQETQYF.

V gene TRBV6-5 combines with J gene TRBJ2-7; 7 positions agree with TRBD2. J gave up 3 bases and V 8 bases, and 4 bases lay outside the gene matches. Germline CDR1 MNHEY, CDR2 SVGAGI. The CDR3 runs 12 residues. For the CDR3, the DNA is TGTGCCAGCCGAAGCGGGGTCTACGAGCAGTACTTC. It translates to CASRSGVYEQYF.

By share, this clone ranks as medium-sized. The V gene is TRBV6-1, the J gene TRBJ1-2; no clear D gene. The germline CDR1 and CDR2 sequences are MNHNS and SASEGT. The CDR3 has 10 amino acids. The ends were cut back, 10 bases at V and 4 bases at J, with 7 bases in the middle. CDR3 coding DNA: TGTGCCACACATAGCTATGGCTACACCTTC. This gives the protein CATHSYGYTF.

This rearrangement joins TRBV7-8 to TRBJ1-5; tentatively, D is TRBD1 (5 bases). This CDR3 spans 16 amino acids. CDR1 SGHVS and CDR2 FQNEAQ come from the germline V gene. Between the trimmed V and J ends, which lost 4 bases and 0 bases, there was a span of 13 bases. CDR3 nucleotide sequence: TGTGCCAGCAGCTGGGGGACCGTCTATAGCAATCAGCCCCAGCATTTT. This translates into CASSWGTVYSNQPQHF.